Listed below are T cell receptor beta chains from one sample, sequenced in a study of cytomegalovirus exposure and HLA in healthy donors. Measured with immunoSEQ multiplex PCR; TCRdb has only the in-frame clones, and not every one. The listing records around 150,000 clones. The source material was PBMCs. All receptors derive from a man aged 25 to 40 in good health and CMV-seronegative. The conserved cysteine and the conserved F or W are not part of the CDR3 here. Each record gives: V gene, CDR3 protein.

>TRBV10-2
ASSDSARSAF
>TRBV7-9
ASSPRGSGRAYEQF
>TRBV6-5
ASSYSGGDTEAF
>TRBV5-5
ASSGTSGRGSGEQF
>TRBV14
ASSQASGAPYNEQF
>TRBV7-2
ASSPGQGRTEAF
>TRBV5-6
ASSLMALAGLSSYNEQF
>TRBV5-1
ASRGLAGVSYEQY
>TRBV19
ASKGGGPGANVLT
>TRBV27
ASSSKAEAF
>TRBV5-1
ASSLGGENTEAF
>TRBV5-4
ASREREGDYEQY
>TRBV27
ASSFLGGGSSYEQY
>TRBV28
ASTSYSGELF
>TRBV9
ASSSTTRMDGYT
>TRBV9
ASSVGAGENEQY
>TRBV10-3
AISTEDAYNEQF
>TRBV19
ASSLQRGPYEQY
>TRBV5-1
ASSLVLALGDTQY
>TRBV6-1
ASSDFTGAGDYT
>TRBV28
ASRGVGYT
>TRBV9
ASSGRGDRGNSGANVLT
>TRBV2
ASSGLPAPGQY
>TRBV7-3
ASSLKLSSGFGGTGELF
>TRBV4-1
ASSLLSGNYEQY
>TRBV2
ASLASGSYEQY
>TRBV6-5
ASSYSRTGGNYGYT
>TRBV5-1
ASSLAPSDTQY
>TRBV7-2
ASSSQGYGYT
>TRBV10-3
AISSRGVSGRDSSYEQY
>TRBV18
ASSPEGASNTEAF